This T cell receptor (beta chain) was identified in a study of blood T cell repertoires in COVID-19. Study details: Some COVID-19 samples were acute and others convalescent; all came from the United States, Italy and Spain. PBMCs, B-cell-depleted T cells, or T cells provided the cDNA or gDNA that made up the material.

The authors' processing: Nucleated cell number was recorded as an estimate derived from reference gene primer amplification. Some clones are missing from TCRdb's copy, which holds only in-frame ones; the method was immunoSEQ multiplex PCR. The D gene and trimming were derived from the DNA, and the V and J assignments and clone size from that table. The data show over 85,000 clones, about nine tenths seen once. CDR3 length: 14 residues. The V segment lost 3 bases and the J segment 9 bases; nucleotides outside the gene matches: 8. The V gene's germline CDR1 is DFQATT and CDR2 SNEGSKA (reference sequence).

The chain recombines TRBV20-1 with TRBJ2-1; 10 nucleotides line up with TRBD1. The source is a man in his late teens or twenties with acute or convalescent COVID-19. Source material: peripheral blood. The chain's CDR3 is CSASSPGQGIEQFF. DNA for the CDR3: TGCAGTGCTAGTTCCCCGGGACAGGGGATTGAGCAGTTCTTC.